This is a list of T cell receptor beta chains from one sample in a study of ipilimumab plus nivolumab after autologous stem cell transplantation. Produced via immunoSEQ multiplex PCR; TCRdb's table is partial and in-frame only. This sample has 10,000 to 15,000 clones, with about three quarters found just once. The sample was PBMCs, taken in a trial of ipilimumab plus nivolumab as post-transplant consolidation. All receptors derive from a male donor with diffuse large B-cell lymphoma. The CDR3 runs from the conserved cysteine through the conserved F or W. A D gene is named only where the DNA matches it firmly. Size tells how often a clone was seen (once, few, many) or the class of an expanded clone, and some rows leave it out.

D	V	J	size	DNA	CDR3
NA	TRBV25-1	TRBJ1-4	few	TGTGCCAGCAGTGAGTTTAGGGCTGCTTATGAAAAACTGTTTTTT	CASSEFRAAYEKLFF
TRBD1	TRBV6-6	TRBJ1-4	NA	TGTGCCAGCAGCCGTGACAGGGCCGGGGATGAAAAACTGTTTTTT	CASSRDRAGDEKLFF
TRBD2	TRBV7-9	TRBJ2-2	once	TGTGCCAGCAGCCCGGGACTAGCGGGAGTGGTCACCGGGGAGCTGTTTTTT	CASSPGLAGVVTGELFF
TRBD1	TRBV4-3	TRBJ2-4	few	TGCGCCAGCAGCCAGGGACAGGGCATCCGAAACATTCAGTACTTC	CASSQGQGIRNIQYF
NA	TRBV7-8	TRBJ2-7	NA	TGTGCCAGCAGCTACCCCGGGGCCTCCTACGAGCAGTACTTC	CASSYPGASYEQYF
NA	TRBV11-3	TRBJ2-7	NA	TGTGCCAGCAGCTTAGTTTTGGGGCAGGGAAGGTACGAGCAGTACTTC	CASSLVLGQGRYEQYF
NA	TRBV27	TRBJ2-1	NA	TGTGCCAGCCAAGAAGACAGACTCTCCTACAATGAGCAGTTCTTC	CASQEDRLSYNEQFF
TRBD2	TRBV28	TRBJ2-2	few	TGTGCCAGCCTAAGAGCCGGACTAGCGGAAACCGGGGAGCTGTTTTTT	CASLRAGLAETGELFF
TRBD1	TRBV2	TRBJ1-2	NA	TGTGCCAGCAGTGCTCGGGACAGCTCCTATGGCTACACCTTC	CASSARDSSYGYTF
TRBD1	TRBV12-5	TRBJ2-7	NA	TGTGCTAGTGGTCGGGACAGGGTCTACGAGCAGTACTTC	CASGRDRVYEQYF
TRBD1	TRBV7-6	TRBJ1-2	NA	TGTGCCAGCAGCCATGACAGGGGGCCAAGCTATGGCTACACCTTC	CASSHDRGPSYGYTF
NA	TRBV5-6	TRBJ1-6	once	TGTGCCAGCAGCATTGGTCATCCCGATTCACCCCTCCACTTT	CASSIGHPDSPLHF
TRBD1	TRBV27	TRBJ2-5	NA	TGTGCCAGCAGTCTGGACAGGACCCCAGGTCGGCAGTACTTC	CASSLDRTPGRQYF
NA	TRBV9	TRBJ1-1	few	TGTGCCAGCAGCATACAGGGTAGAGAAGCTTTCTTT	CASSIQGREAFF
NA	TRBV9	TRBJ2-3	once	TGTGCCAGCAGCGTAGCTTCGGGGGACACAGATACGCAGTATTTT	CASSVASGDTDTQYF
NA	TRBV19	TRBJ1-2	NA	TGTGCCAGTAGGGTGACAGGTGACTATGGCTACACCTTC	CASRVTGDYGYTF
NA	TRBV7-9	TRBJ2-7	few	TGTGCCAGCAGCTTAGATCACTACGAGCAGTACTTC	CASSLDHYEQYF
TRBD1	TRBV11-3	TRBJ1-1	NA	TGTGCCAGCAGCTTTTTAACGAATAGGGACAGTCACACTGAAGCTTTCTTT	CASSFLTNRDSHTEAFF
NA	TRBV6-6	TRBJ1-5	NA	TGTGCCAGCAGCGAGACTGGTAGCAATCAGCCCCAGCATTTT	CASSETGSNQPQHF
TRBD2	TRBV15	TRBJ2-5	NA	TGTGCCACCAGCAGAGACCTAGCGGGGGAGAAAGAGACCCAGTACTTC	CATSRDLAGEKETQYF
TRBD2	TRBV9	TRBJ2-5	NA	TGTGCCAGCAGCCCCGAAGGACTAGCGGGGATTGGGGAGACCCAGTACTTC	CASSPEGLAGIGETQYF
NA	TRBV16	TRBJ1-1	medium-sized	TGTGCCAGCAGCCAACAGGGACGGGGGAACACTGAAGCTTTCTTT	CASSQQGRGNTEAFF